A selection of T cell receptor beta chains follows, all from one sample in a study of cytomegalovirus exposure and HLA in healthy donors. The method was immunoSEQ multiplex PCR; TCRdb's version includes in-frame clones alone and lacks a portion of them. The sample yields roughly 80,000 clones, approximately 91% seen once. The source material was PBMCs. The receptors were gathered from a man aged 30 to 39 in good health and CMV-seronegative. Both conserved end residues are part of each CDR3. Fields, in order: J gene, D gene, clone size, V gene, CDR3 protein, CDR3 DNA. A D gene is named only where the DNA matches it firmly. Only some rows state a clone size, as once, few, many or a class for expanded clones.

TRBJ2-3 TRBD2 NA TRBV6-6 CASSYKRGGGPNTQYF TGTGCCAGCAGTTATAAACGGGGGGGCGGTCCAAATACGCAGTATTTT
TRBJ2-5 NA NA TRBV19 CASSIVTGWKTQYF TGTGCCAGTAGTATAGTTACGGGTTGGAAGACCCAGTACTTC
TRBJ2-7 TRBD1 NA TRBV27 CASSLSQPGQGIHEQYF TGTGCCAGCAGTTTATCACAACCGGGACAGGGTATCCACGAGCAGTACTTC
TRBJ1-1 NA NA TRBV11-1 CASSHKPGFRGDTEAFF TGTGCCAGCAGCCATAAACCCGGGTTCAGGGGCGACACTGAAGCTTTCTTT
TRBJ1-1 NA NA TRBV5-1 CASSLGGQNTEAFF TGCGCCAGCAGCTTGGGGGGGCAGAACACTGAAGCTTTCTTT
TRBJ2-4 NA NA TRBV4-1 CASSQVTGLAKNIQYF TGCGCCAGCAGCCAGGTTACAGGGTTGGCCAAAAACATTCAGTACTTC
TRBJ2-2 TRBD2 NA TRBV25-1 CASSGPGGTGELFF TGTGCCAGCAGTGGGCCGGGGGGGACCGGGGAGCTGTTTTTT
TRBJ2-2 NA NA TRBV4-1 CASSQATSFTGELFF TGCGCCAGCAGCCAAGCGACTAGTTTTACCGGGGAGCTGTTTTTT
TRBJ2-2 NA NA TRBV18 CASSPPTLGNTGELFF TGTGCCAGCTCACCACCGACGCTAGGAAACACCGGGGAGCTGTTTTTT
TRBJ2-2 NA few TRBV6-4 CASSDSLQGTTGELFF TGTGCCAGCAGTGACTCGTTGCAGGGCACCACCGGGGAGCTGTTTTTT
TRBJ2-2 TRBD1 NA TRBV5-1 CASSVAGGTGELFF TGCGCCAGCAGCGTGGCAGGGGGCACCGGGGAGCTGTTTTTT
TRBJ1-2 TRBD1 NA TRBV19 CASSDRVEGNYGYTF TGTGCCAGTAGTGACAGGGTGGAGGGGAACTATGGCTACACCTTC
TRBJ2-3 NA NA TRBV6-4 CASSDLGNRGTDTQYF TGTGCCAGCAGTGACTTAGGAAACAGAGGGACAGATACGCAGTATTTT
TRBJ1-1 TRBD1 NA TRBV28 CASSSRQGMNTEAFF TGTGCCAGCAGTTCTCGACAGGGGATGAACACTGAAGCTTTCTTT
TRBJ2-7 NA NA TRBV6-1 CASSLLTATEQYF TGTGCCAGCAGCCTCCTGACTGCCACCGAGCAGTACTTC
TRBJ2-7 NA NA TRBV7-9 CASSFRDARQGGSYEQYF TGTGCCAGCAGCTTCAGAGACGCCCGGCAGGGCGGATCCTACGAGCAGTACTTC
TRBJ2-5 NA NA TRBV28 CASSSIQGRETQYF TGTGCCAGCAGTTCGATACAGGGGAGGGAGACCCAGTACTTC
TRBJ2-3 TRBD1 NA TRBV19 CASRQRTGSSTDTQYF TGTGCCAGTAGACAAAGGACAGGGAGTAGCACAGATACGCAGTATTTT
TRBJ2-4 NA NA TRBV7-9 CASSLGHSGSIQYF TGTGCCAGCAGCTTGGGTCATTCGGGTAGCATTCAGTACTTC
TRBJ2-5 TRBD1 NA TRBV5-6 CASSDRVVYQETQYF TGTGCCAGCAGCGACAGGGTGGTGTACCAAGAGACCCAGTACTTC
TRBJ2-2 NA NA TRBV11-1 CASSATGTYTGELFF TGTGCCAGCAGCGCTACAGGAACCTACACCGGGGAGCTGTTTTTT
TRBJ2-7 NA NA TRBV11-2 CASSLTATLGGYEQYF TGTGCCAGCAGCTTAACAGCAACTTTAGGAGGGTACGAGCAGTACTTC
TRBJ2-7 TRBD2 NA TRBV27 CASSSTSAKSYEQYF TGTGCCAGCAGTTCCACTAGCGCGAAGAGCTACGAGCAGTACTTC
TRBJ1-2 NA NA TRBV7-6 CASSLDSTGIGYTF TGTGCCAGCAGCTTGGATTCCACAGGGATCGGCTACACCTTC
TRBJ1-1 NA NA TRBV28 CASTPAGAGTEAFF TGTGCCAGCACCCCAGCGGGGGCAGGCACTGAAGCTTTCTTT
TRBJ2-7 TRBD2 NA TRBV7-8 CASREGLAGTYEQYF TGTGCCAGCAGAGAGGGACTAGCGGGAACCTACGAGCAGTACTTC
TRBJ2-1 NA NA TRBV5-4 CASSLTGSSNEQFF TGTGCCAGCAGCTTAACCGGGTCTAGCAATGAGCAGTTCTTC
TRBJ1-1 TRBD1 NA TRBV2 CASSTLQGTGGKAEAFF TGTGCCAGCAGTACCCTACAAGGGACAGGGGGTAAGGCTGAAGCTTTCTTT
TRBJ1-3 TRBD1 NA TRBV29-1 CSVDSQGAFGNTIYF TGCAGCGTTGACTCACAGGGGGCCTTTGGAAACACCATATATTTT
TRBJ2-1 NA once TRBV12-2 CASRLASPGQYNEQFF TGTGCAAGTCGCTTAGCGTCGCCGGGACAGTACAATGAGCAGTTCTTC
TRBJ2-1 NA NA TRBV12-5 CASGFKFQGRGNFNEQFF TGTGCTAGTGGTTTCAAGTTTCAGGGCAGGGGTAATTTTAATGAGCAGTTCTTC
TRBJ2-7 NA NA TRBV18 CASSPDYLYRDNHEQYF TGTGCCAGCTCCCCAGATTACCTCTATCGGGACAACCACGAGCAGTACTTC
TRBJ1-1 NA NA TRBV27 CASSLGGWAEAFF TGTGCCAGCAGTTTAGGAGGGTGGGCTGAAGCTTTCTTT
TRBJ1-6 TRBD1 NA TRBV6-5 CASREFDRALPLHF TGTGCCAGCAGGGAATTCGACAGGGCCTTGCCCCTCCACTTT
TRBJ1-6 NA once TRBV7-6 CASSLAVSRAGGSPLHF TGTGCCAGCAGCTTAGCGGTGAGCAGGGCCGGTGGTTCACCCCTCCACTTT
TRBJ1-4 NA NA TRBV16 CASSPRTLVGEKLFF TGTGCCAGCAGCCCTCGGACTTTAGTGGGGGAAAAACTGTTTTTT
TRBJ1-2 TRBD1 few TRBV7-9 CASSLIQGSYGYTF TGTGCCAGCAGCTTAATACAGGGGTCCTATGGCTACACCTTC
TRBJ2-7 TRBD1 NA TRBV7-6 CASSSATKWDRDTYEQYF TGTGCCAGCAGCTCAGCAACCAAATGGGACAGAGACACCTACGAGCAGTACTTC
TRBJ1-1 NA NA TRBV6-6 CASSYSRTEAFF TGTGCCAGCAGTTACTCGAGAACTGAAGCTTTCTTT
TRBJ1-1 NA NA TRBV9 CASSTPLGPNTEAFF TGTGCCAGCAGTACCCCGTTGGGGCCGAACACTGAAGCTTTCTTT
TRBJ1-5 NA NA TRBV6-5 CASNQGEGQPQHF TGTGCCAGCAACCAAGGGGAAGGGCAGCCCCAGCATTTT